The clone carrying this TCR beta chain has a count of ten or more. Its antigen is still unknown. The sample belongs to a study of blood T cells in healthy people across ages. Study-level results: As age increased, TCR beta diversity per million T cells fell in a roughly linear fashion. Naive CD4+ cells and diversity were both higher in long-lived donors than in aged donors.

The use of a sample-barcoded 5' primer and a J-beta primer mix characterized a second PCR of roughly 7 to 11 cycles. Each cDNA was tagged by a template-switch adaptor containing 12 random nucleotides. TCRdb re-derived calls from the 5' RACE reads in MiXCR, one entry per CDR3 protein. Among hundreds of thousands of distinct CDR3 sequences listed, about 51% were seen once. Peripheral blood was drawn, ten milliliters per donor. CDR1 is DFQATT and CDR2 is SNEGSKA in the germline V gene (reference sequence). The V gene end was trimmed by 5 bases and the J gene end by 4 bases; junction bases not matched to a gene: 3. The CDR3 runs to 12 residues.

The chain is built from TRBV20-1 and TRBJ1-2; TRBD1 agrees at 8 bases. The source is a woman of 80 years or more in good health. Material: blood. The CDR3: CSAGGTGYGYTF. CDR3 nucleotide sequence: TGCAGTGCTGGGGGGACAGGCTATGGCTACACCTTC.